The clone carrying this T cell receptor (beta chain) was recorded at least ten times. Library construction involved attaching unique molecular identifiers to individual cDNA molecules, which allowed quantitative, reproducible TCR counting. Source study methods: Sampled TCR counts reached a median of approximately 93,000 per sample, with values ranging from roughly 20,000 to 700,000. TCRdb used MiXCR to reprocess the RACE reads, holding one entry per CDR3 protein. The V and J calls here are based on TCRdb, not the publication. The repertoire includes about 300,000 distinct CDR3 sequences, about 5% of them detected once, and less than 9% sits in the top ten. The CDR3 extends over 15 amino acids. J gave up 6 bases and V 0 bases, and 3 bases lay outside the gene matches. This entry belongs to a study of human T cells and chemical hapten exposure. Described time point: pre-sensitization, week 0. Treatment noted: therapeutic diphenylcyclopropenone sensitization with weekly scalp DPC. Each patch-test visit's blood sample preceded patch application.

The clonotype originates from a woman under 30 with alopecia areata. Some clones in this sample may be carry-over from other donors' samples. This chain uses TRBV12-3 or TRBV12-4 with TRBJ2-4; 9 bases match TRBD1. The sample in question was whole blood, obtained in connection with sensitization to the hapten diphenylcyclopropenone (DPC). CDR3 in amino acids: CASSLADRGANIQYF. CDR3 in DNA: TGTGCCAGCAGTTTAGCGGACAGGGGCGCAAACATTCAGTACTTC.